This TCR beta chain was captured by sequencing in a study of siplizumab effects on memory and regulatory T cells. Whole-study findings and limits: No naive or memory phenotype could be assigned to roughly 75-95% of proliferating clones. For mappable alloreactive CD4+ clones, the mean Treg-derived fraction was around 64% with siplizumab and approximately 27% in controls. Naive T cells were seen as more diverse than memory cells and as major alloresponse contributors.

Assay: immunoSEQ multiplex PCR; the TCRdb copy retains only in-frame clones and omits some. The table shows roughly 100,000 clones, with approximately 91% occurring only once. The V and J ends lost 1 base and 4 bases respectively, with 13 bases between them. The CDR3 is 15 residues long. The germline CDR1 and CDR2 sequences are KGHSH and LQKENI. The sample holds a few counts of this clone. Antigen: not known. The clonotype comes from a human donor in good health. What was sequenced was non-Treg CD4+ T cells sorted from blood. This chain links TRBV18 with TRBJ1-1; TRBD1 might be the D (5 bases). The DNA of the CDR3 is TGTGCCAGCTCACCACGGGAGGGGAAGTTCACTGAAGCTTTCTTT. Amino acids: CASSPREGKFTEAFF.